A single sample gave rise to the 8 T cell receptor beta chains below, sequenced in a study of T cells in Graves' hyperthyroidism and ophthalmopathy. It was RNA transcripts that yielded the amplified TCR beta CDR3 regions. The TCR CDR3 first-round RT-PCR relied on the HTBI primer set. One entry per CDR3 protein results from TCRdb running MiXCR on the multiplex PCR reads. Here the sample spans about 400,000 distinct CDR3 sequences, 15% to 19% being singletons. Sequenced material: blood. The receptor source for this set is a woman under 30 with Graves' hyperthyroidism.

This clonotype was counted at least ten times. This chain links TRBV11-3 with TRBJ2-4; weak D call: TRBD1 (6 bases). Germline lookup yields CDR1 SGHNT and CDR2 YENEEA. The CDR3 totals 19 residues. With 3 bases removed from V and 0 bases from J, the gap between germline ends came to 21 bases. In DNA, the CDR3 is TGTGCCAGCAGCTTTACCGGGACAATCAGCGAACTAGCCAAAAACATTCAGTACTTC. As protein: CASSFTGTISELAKNIQYF.

This clonotype has more than one count but fewer than ten. The J gene is TRBJ2-3, the V gene TRBV13; D gene uncertain. This CDR3 contains 15 residues. Germline assignment: CDR1 PRHDT and CDR2 FYEKMQ (reference sequence). V shed 3 bases and J shed 1 base, with 11 bases lying between them. The CDR3 region has the DNA TGTGCCAGCAGCTTTCGAAAGACGCGCACAGATACGCAGTATTTT. Translating it yields CASSFRKTRTDTQYF.

The V call is TRBV20-1, the J call TRBJ1-1; D gene unclear. Germline values: CDR1 DFQATT, CDR2 SNEGSKA (reference sequence). The CDR3 contains 14 residues. Trimming removed 2 bases at V and 1 base at J, with 11 bases between. The CDR3 region has the DNA TGCAGTGCTAGACCAGGCCTGGGGAACACTGAAGCTTTCTTT. This codes for CSARPGLGNTEAFF.

This clonotype appeared many times. This chain joins TRBV20-1 and TRBJ2-7; maybe TRBD2 (6 bases). The germline V gene encodes CDR1 DFQATT and CDR2 SNEGSKA (reference sequence). CDR3 length: 12 amino acids. V lost 7 bases and J 3 bases, leaving 13 bases between the germline ends. CDR3 in DNA: TGCAGTGTATTACTCGGGGGCTACGAGCAGTACTTC. Encoded protein: CSVLLGGYEQYF.

V is TRBV20-1 and J is TRBJ2-7; D is perhaps TRBD1 (6 bases). CDR1 is DFQATT and CDR2 is SNEGSKA in the germline V gene (reference sequence). V lost 6 bases and J lost 6, with 18 bases in between. The CDR3 has 13 residues. In DNA form, the CDR3 reads TGCAGTGCGGACAGAGTTAGGTCGGCCGAGCAGTACTTC. It codes for CSADRVRSAEQYF.

This clonotype was observed a handful of times. Being one base from a much bigger clone, this may be a read error. The V call is TRBV6-1, the J call TRBJ2-1, with no clear D. Between the trimmed V and J ends, which lost 4 bases and 12 bases, there was a span of 19 bases. The CDR3 contains 14 residues. The germline gives CDR1 MNHNS, CDR2 SASEGT. CDR3 sequence (DNA): TGTGCCAGCAGTGCCGCCTTAAGAGAAGATGGGCAGTTCTTC. It specifies CASSAALREDGQFF.

Here the CDR3 DNA reads TGTGCCAGCACCATAATAGGCGGGACCGGGGTTCCCGGGGAGCTGTTTTTT. Its translation is CASTIIGGTGVPGELFF. The chain carries TRBV28 and TRBJ2-2, with D possibly matching TRBD2 (6 bases). Looked up from germline, CDR1 is MDHEN and CDR2 is SYDVKM. Trimming removed 7 bases from V and 6 bases from J, with 24 bases in between. This CDR3 contains 17 residues.

There are many counts of this clonotype. This chain joins TRBV5-1 and TRBJ2-2, with 7 bases identical to TRBD2. The CDR3 consists of 15 residues. V dropped 1 base and J dropped 4; count of bases not matched to a gene: 4. From germline, CDR1 is SGHRS and CDR2 YFSETQ. CDR3 protein: CASSLRGESTGELFF. In DNA form, the CDR3 reads TGCGCCAGCAGCTTGCGGGGGGAAAGCACCGGGGAGCTGTTTTTT.